The TCR beta chain described here comes from a study of shared clonotypes between healthy human individuals (dated by TCRdb to the early 2020s). For the wider study: The cohort included three men and a couple of women between 18 and 49 years of age. To estimate repertoire size and how much clonotypes are shared between individuals, the study performed deep sequencing of blood TCR repertoires from roughly five healthy adults. Libraries were prepared and TCR repertoires were sequenced by different laboratories using diverse techniques, in order to increase sequencing depth and limit assay-specific biases. Per donor, leukapheresis produced somewhere between about 0.8 and 9.5 billion PBMCs. Results the study describes overall, beyond this receptor: The genetic and exposure-history diversity represented was limited by the small number of donors. Based on pairwise subsampling, the degree of clonotype sharing among donors was expected to be affected by sequencing depth. Only blood was sampled, and tissue TCR repertoires likely differ from those in blood.

Using the deep immunoSEQ assay, multiplex PCR amplified TCR CDR3 regions from genomic DNA. Genomic DNA extracted from each cell subset was distributed evenly over all wells of several immunoSEQ 96-well plates, and each plate served as one replicate. For unsorted PBMC, each replicate PCR was loaded with around 300 ng genomic DNA, equivalent to roughly 33,000 T cell genomes. Ten immunoSEQ deep assay plates were used to sequence the unsorted PBMC genomic DNA. Purified libraries were measured with a Qubit 3.0 fluorometer, size-checked on a Bioanalyzer 2100, and measured again with the KAPA Library Quantification kit. A separate single-read 150-cycle Illumina NextSeq 550 flow cell was used to sequence each immunoSEQ 96-well plate. The source study handled its data this way. Because the immunoSEQ output included only junctional sequences and no quality scores, the filtering could not be the same as the filtering used for full-length reads. To assign V/J genes and CDR3, sequences were annotated using PyIR, a Python wrapper for IgBLAST v1.9, with IMGT germline references. Reads with weak V/J assignments (E-value above 1e-6), missing CDR3, stop codons, out-of-frame junctions, or ambiguous translated residues were removed. V3J clonotypes were defined as sequences sharing the same inferred V gene, J gene, and CDR3 amino acid sequence. To compute the percentage overlap between repertoires, the number of shared unique clonotypes was divided by the size of the smaller repertoire. Three approaches were used to assess repertoire richness: RTK rarefaction, the Chao1 estimator, and Recon v2.1 estimates of unobserved clonotypes. Drawn from immuneACCESS, this table holds only the in-frame rearrangements with V and J called that TCRdb kept. Clones are partly lost; checked studies trace under half to an unresolved V gene and leave the rest unexplained. V, J and clone size reflect that table, while D and trimming were determined from the DNA. The sample table shows around 430,000 clones, and roughly three quarters are seen once. About 13% of the sample rests with the top ten.

The donors were healthy, HIV-negative adults who had no recently reported acute infections or vaccinations. Every donor was a Caucasian adult residing in Nashville, Tennessee, USA. For unsorted samples, 75 million to 90 million PBMCs were counted, and genomic DNA was extracted using the QIAamp DNA Blood Mini kit. Blood was collected by leukapheresis, and PBMCs were isolated by Ficoll-Histopaque density gradient centrifugation and then cryopreserved in liquid nitrogen vapor phase. Taken from cysteine to phenylalanine, the CDR3 has 14 residues. The sequence is cut down to CDR3 DNA, 42 bases in frame from base 1. Relative to germline, V is 4 bases shorter and J is 6 bases shorter, with 13 bases between their ends. Based on the germline V gene, the CDR1 and CDR2 sequences are MRHNA and SNTAGT. In regard to this clone: No cognate antigen has been identified for it. Base qualities are not provided; no much larger clone lies one nucleotide away.

Sequencing was done on a sample of PBMCs. This clonotype was obtained from a woman aged 40 to 49 in good health. Some clones in this sample may be carry-over from other donors' samples. The chain is made from TRBV6-4 and TRBJ1-5, with a tentative D gene TRBD1 over 5 matching bases. The encoded CDR3 is CASSAYQGAQPQHF. The DNA is TGTGCCAGCAGTGCCTACCAGGGCGCTCAGCCCCAGCATTTT.